This TCR beta chain was found in a study of T-cell reconstitution after alpha-beta-depleted transplantation in children. Whole-study results and caveats: Surviving recipient T cells and thymic progenitors accounted for the high day-60 TCRbeta diversity observed in some patients.

The V gene lost 3 bases and the J gene lost 0 bases, with 8 bases spanning the gap. The CDR3 consists of 14 residues. TCRbeta library preparation incorporated unique molecular identifiers. TCRdb redid the calling of the PCR reads with MiXCR, one entry per CDR3 protein. Here the sample spans roughly 570,000 distinct CDR3 sequences, around 27% being singletons. This clonotype turned up a few times. Its antigen is not known. The source material was PBMCs, sampled before TCRalphabeta/CD19-depleted stem cell transplant. The sequence derives from a boy under three years old with Wiskott-Aldrich syndrome, due to receive a stem cell transplant. V usage is TRBV12-3 or TRBV12-4 and J usage is TRBJ1-1; tentatively, D is TRBD1 (5 bases). The CDR3 loop is CASSFWTLNTEAFF. CDR3 DNA: TGTGCCAGCAGTTTCTGGACATTGAACACTGAAGCTTTCTTT.